One T cell receptor beta chain is described in this entry. Its antigen remains unidentified. The germline gene is not matched at one end of the junction; a read error may be the cause. The entry originates in a study of CD8+CD57+ T cells in acquired aplastic anemia. Study context: DNA per sorted CD4+ or CD8+ sample ranged roughly 0.18 to 30 ug, averaging 3.2 ug. Healthy donor CD4+ samples were sequenced to a depth that averaged approximately 9.9 million reads. Notes on the study in general: Common to patients and controls were around 30 CD8+ CDR3 sequences. Patients and controls were not found to differ significantly in CD8+ Simpson's diversity.

Genomic DNA was employed as the template in profiling TCR beta VDJ and CDR3. TCRdb used MiXCR to reprocess the reads, holding one entry per CDR3 protein. Among about 110,000 distinct CDR3 sequences listed, approximately 48% were seen once. The TCR sequence derives from a human donor in good health, serving as a control. The specimen was sorted CD4+, CD8+, or CD8+CD57+ T cells (not recorded which) from PBMCs.

The CDR3 region is CATRTGQGGTDTQYF. The CDR3 nucleotides are TGTGCCACCCGGACGGGGCAGGGAGGTACAGACACGCAGTATTTT. The rearrangement uses TRBV15 and TRBJ2-3; possibly TRBD2 for D (6 bases). Germline V gene data show CDR1 as LNHNV and CDR2 as YYDKDF (reference sequence). This CDR3 is 15 amino acids long.